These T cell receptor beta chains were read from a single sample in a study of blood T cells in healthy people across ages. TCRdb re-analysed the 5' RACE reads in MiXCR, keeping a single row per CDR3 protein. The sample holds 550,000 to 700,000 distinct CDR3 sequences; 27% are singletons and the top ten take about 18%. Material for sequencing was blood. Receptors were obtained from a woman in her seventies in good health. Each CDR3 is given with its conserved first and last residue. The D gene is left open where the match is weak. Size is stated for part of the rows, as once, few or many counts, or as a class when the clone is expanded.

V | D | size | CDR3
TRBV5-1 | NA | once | CASSLQGRSSYEQYF
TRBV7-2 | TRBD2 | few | CASSLRWGGQGTQYF
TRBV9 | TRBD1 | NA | CASSAKPGQGSTNEKLFF
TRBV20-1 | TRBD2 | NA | CSAVAGGSTDTQYF
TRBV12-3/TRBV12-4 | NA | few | CASSLTANHGYTF
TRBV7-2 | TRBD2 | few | CASSLGGGDFRTQYF
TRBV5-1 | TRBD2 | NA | CASSLLAGARGHEQFF
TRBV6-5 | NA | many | CASREMTENYGYTF
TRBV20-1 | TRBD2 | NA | CSAFGLAGETQYF
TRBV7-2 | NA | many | CASSLNGGPETQYF
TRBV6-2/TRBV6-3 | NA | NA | CASSYRPLNFYNEQFF
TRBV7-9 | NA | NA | CASSLIGGGNEKLFF
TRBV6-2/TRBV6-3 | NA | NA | CASSYTGSVTEAFF
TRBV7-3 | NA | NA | CASSPRQESTEAFF
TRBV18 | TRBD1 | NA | CASSPGRQGSNYGYTF
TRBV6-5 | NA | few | CASSYSRGSYNEQFF
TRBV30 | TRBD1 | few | CAWRLTGGRGYGYTF
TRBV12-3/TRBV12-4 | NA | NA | CASRATHASAYGYTF
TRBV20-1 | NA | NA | CSATGGGNYGYTF
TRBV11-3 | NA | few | CASSLDAGRYNEQFF
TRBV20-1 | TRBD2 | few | CSSSRPSGHTDTQYF
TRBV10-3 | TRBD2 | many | CAIRVTSTSGGSSEQFF
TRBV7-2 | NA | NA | CASSLVHF
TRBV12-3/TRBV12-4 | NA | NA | CASSLALGMREQYF
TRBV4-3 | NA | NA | CASSQGQGGKNIQYF
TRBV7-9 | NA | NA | CASSLMDLSSTGELFF
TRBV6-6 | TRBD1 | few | CASSSGGVGTEAFF
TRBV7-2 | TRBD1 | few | CASSLEPGTGEKRYTF
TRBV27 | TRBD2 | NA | CASSLSGGDEQFF
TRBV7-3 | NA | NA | CASSAVGDTQYF
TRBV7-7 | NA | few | CASSLGGVGANVLTF
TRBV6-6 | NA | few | CASSYQGPWETQYF
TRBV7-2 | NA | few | CASSLRQASETQYF
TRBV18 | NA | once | CASSPWRAVQEKLFF
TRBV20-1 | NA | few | CSAPDAGFAGELFF
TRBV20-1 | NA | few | CSGMGSTDTQYF
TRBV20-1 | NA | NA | CSAAPVGSGGSYEQYF
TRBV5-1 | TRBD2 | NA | CASSSSRTSGGAYNEQFF
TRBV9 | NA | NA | CASSVGLGNTIYF
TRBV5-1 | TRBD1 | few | CASSSGQEYEQYF
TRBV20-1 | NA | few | CSAREGGGGHQETQYF
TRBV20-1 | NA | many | CSARDRRDGGTNEKLFF
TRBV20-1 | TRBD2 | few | CSARRRGGVETQYF
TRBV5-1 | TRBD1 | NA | CASSPRTGGPYNEQFF
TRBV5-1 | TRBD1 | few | CASSSGTGGWGYTF
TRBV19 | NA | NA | CASKGTKTFNNEQFF
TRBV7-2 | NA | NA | CASSLAGRGGNQPQHF
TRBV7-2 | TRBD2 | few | CASSYSGTRGDTQYF
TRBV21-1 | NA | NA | CASSEETLTEQFF
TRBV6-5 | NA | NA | CASSSFSQQFF
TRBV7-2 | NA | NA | CASSPYSSINEKLFF
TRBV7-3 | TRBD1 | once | CASSLSPGGKETQYF
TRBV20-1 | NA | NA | CSAFQETQYF
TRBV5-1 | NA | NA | CASSSLALDGTEVFF
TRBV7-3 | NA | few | CASSFGYEDSPLHF
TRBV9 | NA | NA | CASSASPGLVEKLFF
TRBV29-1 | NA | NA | CSVRSGLITDTQYF
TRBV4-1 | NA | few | CASSQVPSAETQYF